Reported below is one T cell receptor (beta chain). These data belong to a study of blood T cell repertoires in COVID-19. Study in general: COVID-19 samples collected from the United States, Italy and Spain covered acute and convalescent phases. Sources were T cells, B-cell-depleted T cells, or PBMCs; the material itself was cDNA or gDNA.

How the authors handled the data: Reference gene primer amplification in the assay estimated nucleated cell counts. The method was immunoSEQ multiplex PCR; TCRdb's version includes in-frame clones alone and lacks a portion of them. V and J calls and clone size come straight from that table; D and trimming were deduced from the DNA. Of under 300,000 clones listed, around 80% are singletons. V gave up 1 base and J gave up 1 base, with 3 bases separating them. The CDR3 runs 13 residues. Per germline, CDR1 SGHDT and CDR2 YYEEEE. The chain recombines TRBV5-6 with TRBJ1-5; the D is unclear. The sample comprised peripheral blood. The clonotype was recovered from a woman in her forties with active or convalescent COVID-19. The CDR3 reads CASSLSSNQPQHF. The CDR3 DNA reads as TGTGCCAGCAGCTTGAGCAGCAATCAGCCCCAGCATTTT.